The 28 T cell receptor beta chains below were found in one sample sequenced in a study of blood T cell repertoires in COVID-19. TCRdb's copy holds only in-frame clones and misses some; the assay was immunoSEQ multiplex PCR. This table holds some 190,000 clones, under 90% found once. The specimen was peripheral blood. The receptors were sampled from a man in his fifties or sixties with acute or convalescent COVID-19.

The V gene is TRBV11-3, the J gene TRBJ2-1, with 8 positions matching TRBD2. The CDR3 spans 14 residues. After removal of 5 bases from V and 10 bases from J, the junction contained 10 bases not matched to a gene. Looked up from germline, CDR1 is SGHNT and CDR2 is YENEEA. DNA for the CDR3: TGTGCCAGCAGCCCGGGGACTAGGGCTAGAGAGCAGTTCTTC. Translating it yields CASSPGTRAREQFF. Looking up the rest from reference TRBV11-3 and TRBJ2-1 gives the full variable domain: EAGVVQSPRYKIIEKKQPVAFWCNPISGHNTLYWYLQNLGQGPELLIRYENEEAVDDSQLPKDRFSAERLKGVDSTLKIQPAELGDSAVYLCASSPGTRAREQFFGPGTRLTVL.

This chain links TRBV5-6 with TRBJ1-1; 9 bases line up with TRBD1. V trimming: 5 bases; J trimming: 0 bases; junction bases outside the gene matches: 11. Germline CDR1 is SGHDT and CDR2 is YYEEEE. The length of the CDR3 is 17 residues. CDR3 sequence reads: CASSPGTGKPMNTEAFF. CDR3 DNA: TGTGCCAGCAGTCCCGGGACAGGGAAGCCCATGAACACTGAAGCTTTCTTT.

The chain is built from TRBV3-1 (or the pseudogene TRBV3-2) and TRBJ1-3; the D gene is possibly TRBD1 (5 bases). Germline values: CDR1 LGHDT, CDR2 YNNKEL (reference sequence). The CDR3 sequence is 17 residues long. Trimming left V 1 base short and J 0 bases short, with 13 bases between. Here the CDR3 DNA reads TGTGCCAGCAGCCAAGGGGAACAGGCAAACTCTGGAAACACCATATATTTT. The encoded protein is CASSQGEQANSGNTIYF.

The rearrangement links TRBV19 to TRBJ1-3, with 9 bases that match TRBD1. The CDR3 has 18 amino acids. V was clipped by 10 bases and J by 1 base; unmatched bases: 17. CDR1 and CDR2 (germline): LNHDA, SQIVND (reference sequence). CDR3 in DNA: TGTGCCACCTCCAGAGGAACAGGGGGCCTCGGGTCTGGAAACACCATATATTTT. Residues: CATSRGTGGLGSGNTIYF.

The genes are TRBV5-1 and TRBJ2-1, with 9 bases lining up with TRBD2. CDR3 length equals 15 residues. Per the germline V gene, CDR1 is SGHRS and CDR2 is YFSETQ. The V and J ends lost 0 bases and 8 bases, in that order; junction bases with no gene match: 6. This chain's CDR3 is CASSLARAGGDEQFF. The CDR3 coding sequence is TGCGCCAGCAGCTTGGCGCGAGCGGGAGGAGATGAGCAGTTCTTC.

The chain links TRBV21-1 to TRBJ2-1; the DNA was not used to check the table's D call, TRBD1. TRBV21-1 represents a pseudogene. The CDR3 covers 19 residues. This CDR3 reads CASSKLFAGGQGAVDEQFF. The DNA of the CDR3 is TGTGCCAGCAGCAAATTATTTGCGGGGGGACAGGGGGCTGTGGATGAGCAGTTCTTC.

In this sample, this clone turned up a few times. This rearrangement joins TRBV19 to TRBJ2-1; D ambiguous. Germline V lookup: CDR1 LNHDA, CDR2 SQIVND (reference sequence). Trimming left V 3 bases short and J 7 bases short, with 13 bases between. The CDR3 extends over 14 amino acids. The CDR3 sequence is CASSINLERNEQFF. In DNA form, the CDR3 reads TGTGCCAGTAGTATTAATCTGGAGAGGAATGAGCAGTTCTTC.

This clone was counted between two and nine times. The genes are TRBV12-3 or TRBV12-4 and TRBJ2-7, with a tentative D call TRBD1 (5 bases). V lost 3 bases and J 2 bases, leaving 5 bases between the germline ends. The length of the CDR3 is 12 residues. The CDR3: CASSLTAYEQYF. The CDR3, as DNA: TGTGCCAGCAGTTTGACAGCCTACGAGCAGTACTTC.

This clone was recorded once. The chain has TRBV7-9 and TRBJ2-7, with D perhaps matching TRBD1 (6 bases). The CDR3 consists of 14 residues. CDR1 and CDR2 (germline): SEHNR, FQNEAQ (reference sequence). V was trimmed by 3 bases and J by 0 bases, leaving 9 bases between them. CDR3 sequence (DNA): TGTGCCAGCAGCTTTGGACAGTCCTCCTACGAGCAGTACTTC. It specifies CASSFGQSSYEQYF.

This rearrangement joins TRBV6-5 to TRBJ2-1, with 9 bases identical to TRBD2. Per germline, CDR1 MNHEY and CDR2 SVGAGI. Trimming took 2 bases from V and 6 from J; bases not matched to a gene: 5. The CDR3 length is 15 residues. CDR3 bases: TGTGCCAGCAGTTACCTACTAGCGGGCCTCAATGAGCAGTTCTTC. Protein product: CASSYLLAGLNEQFF.

This chain joins TRBV10-3 and TRBJ2-1, with TRBD1 matching 9 bases. This CDR3 spans 14 amino acids. The germline CDR1 and CDR2 sequences are ENHRY and SYGVKD. V trimming: 5 bases; J trimming: 5 bases; junction bases outside the gene matches: 4. The CDR3 here is CAISRDRDNNEQFF. In DNA form, the CDR3 reads TGTGCCATCAGTAGGGACAGGGACAACAATGAGCAGTTCTTC.

The chain is built from TRBV12-5 and TRBJ1-3; 7 bases match TRBD1. The CDR3 is 19 amino acids. CDR1 and CDR2 (germline): LGHNT, FRNRAP. J was trimmed by 0 bases and V by 1 base; bases with no gene match: 12. As DNA, the CDR3 is TGTGCTAGTGGTTTGGGCATTAACAGGGGAACGAGCTCTGGAAACACCATATATTTT. As protein: CASGLGINRGTSSGNTIYF.

The chain employs TRBV6-6 and TRBJ2-3, with D possibly matching TRBD1 (6 bases). The CDR3 is made up of 14 amino acids. Germline CDR1 MNHNY, CDR2 SVGAGI (reference sequence). V lost 2 bases, J lost 2 bases, and 8 bases lay in between. CDR3 DNA: TGTGCCAGCAGTTACGAGGGGGACACAGATACGCAGTATTTT. Its translation is CASSYEGDTDTQYF.

The V call is TRBV24-1, the J call TRBJ1-1; D remains unclear. Germline CDR1 KGHDR, CDR2 SFDVKD. V shed 5 bases and J shed 5 bases, with 11 bases lying between them. This CDR3 has 13 residues. CDR3 DNA sequence: TGTGCCACCAGTGTCACGGAGGGAACTGAAGCTTTCTTT. Protein sequence: CATSVTEGTEAFF.

This clone was seen a single time. The chain links TRBV4-2 to TRBJ2-1; TRBD2 agrees at 8 bases. The CDR3 runs 15 residues. The V gene's germline CDR1 is LGHNA and CDR2 YNFKEQ. The ends lost 0 bases at V and 5 bases at J; junction bases unmatched: 3. Written as DNA, the CDR3 is TGTGCCAGCAGCCAAGATCAAGCGGGGGACAATGAGCAGTTCTTC. Its protein is CASSQDQAGDNEQFF.

This clone was counted a few times. The rearrangement links TRBV3-1 (or the pseudogene TRBV3-2) to TRBJ1-5; D gene uncertain. Between the trimmed V and J ends, which lost 4 bases and 5 bases, there was a span of 12 bases. This CDR3 region has 14 residues. In germline, CDR1 is LGHDT, CDR2 YNNKEL (reference sequence). Here the CDR3 DNA reads TGTGCCAGCAGCCCCCGGTTGCTGGATCAGCCCCAGCATTTT. Translated, it gives CASSPRLLDQPQHF.

V gene TRBV3-1 (or the pseudogene TRBV3-2) combines with J gene TRBJ2-1; D unresolved. This CDR3 spans 13 amino acids. Germline-derived CDR1 and CDR2 are LGHDT and YNNKEL (reference sequence). Deletions cut 4 bases from V and 10 bases from J, with 14 bases between. The CDR3 spells CASSPPRVGEQFF. The CDR3 DNA sequence: TGTGCCAGCAGCCCCCCTCGGGTTGGGGAGCAGTTCTTC.

V usage is TRBV6-2 or TRBV6-3 and J usage is TRBJ1-5; TRBD1 aligns across 8 bases. The germline gives CDR1 MNHEY, CDR2 SVGEGT. The length of the CDR3 is 17 residues. Unmatched junction bases numbered 4, after V lost 0 bases and J lost 0 bases. The CDR3 here is CASSYSDRGSSNQPQHF. The CDR3 bases are TGTGCCAGCAGTTACTCCGACAGGGGAAGTAGCAATCAGCCCCAGCATTTT.

V is TRBV11-3 and J is TRBJ2-1; weak D call: TRBD1 (5 bases). In germline, CDR1 is SGHNT, CDR2 YENEEA. This CDR3 is 18 amino acids long. Trimming shortened V by 1 base and J by 0 bases, and 16 bases separated the two germline ends. Here the CDR3 DNA reads TGTGCCAGCAGCTTAGGCTACGATTGGGGCCACTCCTACAATGAGCAGTTCTTC. This encodes CASSLGYDWGHSYNEQFF.

The V call is TRBV2, the J call TRBJ2-2; 9 bases fit TRBD1. The CDR3 is 14 amino acids. V was clipped by 7 bases and J by 7 bases; unmatched bases: 7. Germline V gives CDR1 SNHLY, CDR2 FYNNEI. The CDR3 loop is CASIETGGFGELFF. The CDR3 DNA reads as TGTGCCAGCATCGAGACAGGGGGATTCGGGGAGCTGTTTTTT.

The rearrangement links TRBV5-1 to TRBJ1-2, with 8 bases lining up with TRBD1. The CDR3 sequence is 18 residues long. Germline V CDR1 and CDR2: SGHRS, YFSETQ. Trimming at V came to 1 base and at J to 0 bases, leaving 11 bases not matched to a gene. CDR3 region: CASSLLGQDVLANYGYTF. CDR3 coding DNA: TGCGCCAGCAGCTTGTTGGGACAGGACGTTTTGGCTAACTATGGCTACACCTTC.

The V gene is TRBV6-2 or TRBV6-3, the J gene TRBJ1-6; D is ambiguous. Between the trimmed V and J ends, which lost 6 bases and 1 base, there was a span of 16 bases. The CDR3 has 17 amino acids. CDR1 is MNHEY and CDR2 is SVGEGT in the germline V gene. As DNA, the CDR3 is TGTGCCAGCAGCACCCGCCCTACGGGGTCCTATAATTCACCCCTCCACTTT. This gives the protein CASSTRPTGSYNSPLHF.

The gene calls are TRBV12-5 and TRBJ2-7, with D possibly TRBD2 on 6 matching bases. V was shortened by 6 bases and J by 3 bases, with 21 bases between the two germline ends. CDR3 length equals 16 residues. Germline V CDR1 and CDR2: LGHNT, FRNRAP. CDR3 region: CASGPSLRLADYEQYF. The CDR3 DNA follows: TGTGCTAGTGGCCCCTCCCTCAGATTAGCGGACTACGAGCAGTACTTC.

This clone was detected a few times. The J gene is TRBJ2-7, the V gene TRBV15; TRBD2 agrees at 13 bases. V shed 4 bases and J 2 bases; nucleotides not matched to a gene: 2. This CDR3 has 15 residues. Looked up from germline, CDR1 is LNHNV and CDR2 is YYDKDF (reference sequence). CDR3 sequence reads: CATSNGLAGAYEQYF. The CDR3 bases are TGTGCCACCAGCAACGGACTAGCGGGGGCCTACGAGCAGTACTTC.

This sequence joins TRBV18 and TRBJ2-7, with D tentatively TRBD2 (5 bases). The CDR3 totals 15 residues. CDR1 and CDR2 (germline): KGHSH, LQKENI. With 1 base removed from V and 2 bases from J, the gap between germline ends came to 12 bases. The CDR3 DNA sequence: TGTGCCAGCTCACCACAGGGTGGGGAGACCTACGAGCAGTACTTC. Translation: CASSPQGGETYEQYF.

Turning to this clone: Other DNA sequences in the sample encode the same CDR3. The gene calls are TRBV24-1 and TRBJ2-2; 7 bases map to TRBD1. Trimming cost V 5 bases and J 7 bases; bases outside gene matches: 12. Germline V CDR1 and CDR2: KGHDR, SFDVKD. The CDR3 totals 16 residues. The DNA for the CDR3 is TGTGCCACCAGTGTCTCCTCCGGGACAGCTTACGGGGAGCTGTTTTTT. Protein sequence: CATSVSSGTAYGELFF.

V is TRBV5-1 and J is TRBJ2-7; D unresolved. Germline V gives CDR1 SGHRS, CDR2 YFSETQ. V lost 2 bases and J 2 bases, leaving 8 bases between the germline ends. The CDR3 spans 13 residues. As DNA, the CDR3 is TGCGCCAGCAGCTTCCCGGAGCCCTACGAGCAGTACTTC. Translated: CASSFPEPYEQYF. Combining the CDR3 with reference TRBV5-1 and TRBJ2-7 gives the whole variable domain KAGVTQTPRYLIKTRGQQVTLSCSPISGHRSVSWYQQTPGQGLQFLFEYFSETQRNKGNFPGRFSGRQFSNSRSEMNVSTLELGDSALYLCASSFPEPYEQYFGPGTRLTVT.

The V gene is TRBV7-3, the J gene TRBJ2-3, with D possibly being TRBD1 (6 bases). The CDR3 sequence is 13 residues long. Germline CDR1 reads SGHTA; CDR2 reads FQGTGA. Between the trimmed V and J ends, which lost 5 bases and 9 bases, there was a span of 15 bases. The CDR3 reads CASSPGERQTQYF. DNA for the CDR3: TGTGCCAGCAGCCCAGGGGAACGACAGACGCAGTATTTT.